This TCR beta chain came from a study of chemoradiotherapy in HPV16-positive cancers. Study in general: Functional T-cell assays on a couple of HPV16-positive patients' cells defined candidate HPV-specific clones and common TCR motifs.

Study-level points and caveats: Candidate HPV-specific clones and E7-related TCR motifs grew in tumor during treatment. The functional HPV-specific definition rests on just a couple of HPV16-positive patients. For HPV16-positive patients, expanding HPV-responsive T cells associated with longer recurrence-free survival.

The CDR3 extends over 14 amino acids. The ends lost 2 bases at V and 2 bases at J; junction bases unmatched: 3. Looked up from germline, CDR1 is SGHRS and CDR2 is YFSETQ. Of note for this clone: Its antigen is not identified.

Generated by immunoSEQ multiplex PCR, the TCRdb table keeps only in-frame clones and is missing some. This sample has 25,000 to 40,000 clones, with about 86% found just once. This TCR was recovered from a human donor with HPV-associated anogenital cancer. V usage is TRBV5-1 and J usage is TRBJ1-1, with 7 bases aligning to TRBD1. The source was blood, collected from a patient who underwent chemoradiotherapy. The CDR3, as DNA: TGCGCCAGCAGCTTACACAGGGGTAACACTGAAGCTTTCTTT. This sequence encodes CASSLHRGNTEAFF.